This T cell receptor beta chain was documented in a study of blood T cell repertoires in COVID-19. Across the whole study: There were acute and convalescent COVID-19 samples, and they came from the United States, Italy and Spain. PBMCs, B-cell-depleted T cells, or T cells were the source of the cDNA or gDNA that made up the material.

This clone was seen more than once but under ten times. The CDR3 extends over 15 amino acids. CDR1 and CDR2 from the germline V gene are MNHNS and SASEGT. The V and J ends lost 1 base and 6 bases respectively, with 13 bases between them. Study processing details: Amplification with reference gene primers provided the estimates of nucleated cell counts. Only in-frame clones appear in the TCRdb table, and some are missing; sequencing was by immunoSEQ multiplex PCR. V, J and clone size derive from that table, while D and trimming were established from the DNA sequence. The data contain roughly 57,000 clones, under 85% of them seen just once; the ten biggest clones take up 2.5% to 3.5%.

The TCR originated in a man aged 55 to 70 with acute or convalescent COVID-19. This chain joins TRBV6-1 and TRBJ2-1; D call uncertain. What was sequenced was peripheral blood. The CDR3, as DNA: TGTGCCAGCAGTGAAGGACCTATGAGAGGCAATGAGCAGTTCTTC. This gives the protein CASSEGPMRGNEQFF.